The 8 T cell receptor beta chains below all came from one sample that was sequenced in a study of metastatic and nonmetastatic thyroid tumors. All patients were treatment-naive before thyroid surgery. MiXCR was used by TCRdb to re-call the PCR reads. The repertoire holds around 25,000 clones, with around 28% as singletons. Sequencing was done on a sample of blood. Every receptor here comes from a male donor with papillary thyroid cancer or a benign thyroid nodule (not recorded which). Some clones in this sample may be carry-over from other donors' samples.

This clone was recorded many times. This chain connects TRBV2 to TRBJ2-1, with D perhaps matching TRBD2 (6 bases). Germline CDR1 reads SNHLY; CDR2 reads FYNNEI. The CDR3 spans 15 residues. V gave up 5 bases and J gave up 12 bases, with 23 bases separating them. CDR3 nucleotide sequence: TGTGCCAGCAGTCCGCCGAGCGGAGGGTCCGGGGGGCAGTTCTTC. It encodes CASSPPSGGSGGQFF.

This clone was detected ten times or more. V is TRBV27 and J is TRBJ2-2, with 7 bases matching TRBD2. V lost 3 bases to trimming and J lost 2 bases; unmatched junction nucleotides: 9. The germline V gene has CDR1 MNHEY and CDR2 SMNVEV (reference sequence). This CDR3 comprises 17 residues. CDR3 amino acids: CASSFWILAPNTGELFF. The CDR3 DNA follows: TGTGCCAGCAGTTTTTGGATACTAGCGCCAAACACCGGGGAGCTGTTTTTT.

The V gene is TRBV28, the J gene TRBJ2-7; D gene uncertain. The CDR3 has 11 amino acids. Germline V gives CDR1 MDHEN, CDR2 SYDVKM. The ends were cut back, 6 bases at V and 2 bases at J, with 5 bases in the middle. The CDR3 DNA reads TGTGCCAGCAGGGGCGCCTACGAGCAGTACTTC. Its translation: CASRGAYEQYF.

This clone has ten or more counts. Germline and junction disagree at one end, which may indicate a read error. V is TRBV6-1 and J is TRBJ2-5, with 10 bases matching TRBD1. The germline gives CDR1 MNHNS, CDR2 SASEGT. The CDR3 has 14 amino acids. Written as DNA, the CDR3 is TGTGCCTGCAGTACGACAGGGGGCAGGGAGACCCAGTACTTC. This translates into CACSTTGGRETQYF.

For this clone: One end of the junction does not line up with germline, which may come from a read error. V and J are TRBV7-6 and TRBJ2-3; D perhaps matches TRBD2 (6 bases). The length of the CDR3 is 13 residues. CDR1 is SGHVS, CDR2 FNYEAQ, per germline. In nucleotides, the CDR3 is TGTGCCAACAGCCGGAGGGGTTGGGATACGCAGTATTTT. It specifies CANSRRGWDTQYF.

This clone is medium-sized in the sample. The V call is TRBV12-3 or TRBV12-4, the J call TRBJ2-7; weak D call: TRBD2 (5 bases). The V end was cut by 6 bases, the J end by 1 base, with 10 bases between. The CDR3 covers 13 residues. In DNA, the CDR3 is TGTGCCAGCAGCGATAGGAGGTCCTACGAGCAGTACTTC. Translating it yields CASSDRRSYEQYF.

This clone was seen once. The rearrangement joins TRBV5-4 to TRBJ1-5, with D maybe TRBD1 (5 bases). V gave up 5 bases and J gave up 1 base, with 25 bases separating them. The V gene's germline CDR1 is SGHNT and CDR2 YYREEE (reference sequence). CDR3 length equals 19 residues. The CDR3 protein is CASSLKSGIGGASNQPQHF. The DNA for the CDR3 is TGTGCCAGCAGTTTAAAGTCCGGGATCGGTGGGGCAAGCAATCAGCCCCAGCATTTT. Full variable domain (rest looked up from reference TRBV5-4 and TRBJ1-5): ETGVTQSPTHLIKTRGQQVTLRCSSQSGHNTVSWYQQALGQGPQFIFQYYREEENGRGNFPPRFSGLQFPNYSSELNVNALELDDSALYLCASSLKSGIGGASNQPQHFGDGTRLSIL.

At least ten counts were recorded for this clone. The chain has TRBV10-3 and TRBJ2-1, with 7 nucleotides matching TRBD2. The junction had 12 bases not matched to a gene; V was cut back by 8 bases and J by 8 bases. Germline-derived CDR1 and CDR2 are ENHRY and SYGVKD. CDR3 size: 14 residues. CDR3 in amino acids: CAIRLGGNRDEQFF. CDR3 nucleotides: TGTGCCATCCGATTGGGGGGGAATAGGGATGAGCAGTTCTTC.